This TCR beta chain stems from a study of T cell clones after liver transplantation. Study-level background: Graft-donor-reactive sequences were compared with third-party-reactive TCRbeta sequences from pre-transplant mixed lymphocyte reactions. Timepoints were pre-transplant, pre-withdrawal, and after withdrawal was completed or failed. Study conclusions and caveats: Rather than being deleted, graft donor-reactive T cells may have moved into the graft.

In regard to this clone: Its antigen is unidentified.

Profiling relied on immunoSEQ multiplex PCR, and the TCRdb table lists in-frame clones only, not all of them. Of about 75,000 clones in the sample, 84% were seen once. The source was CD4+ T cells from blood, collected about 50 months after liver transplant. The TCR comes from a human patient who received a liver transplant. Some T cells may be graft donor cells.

The CDR3 reads CASSEALGTGLGWFF. The CDR3 DNA sequence: TGTGCCAGCAGTGAAGCGCTCGGGACAGGGCTCGGGTGGTTCTTC. This chain connects TRBV2 to TRBJ2-1; 9 bases align to TRBD1. Germline CDR1 and CDR2: SNHLY and FYNNEI. J was trimmed by 15 bases and V by 0 bases; bases with no gene match: 12. The CDR3 is 15 residues long.